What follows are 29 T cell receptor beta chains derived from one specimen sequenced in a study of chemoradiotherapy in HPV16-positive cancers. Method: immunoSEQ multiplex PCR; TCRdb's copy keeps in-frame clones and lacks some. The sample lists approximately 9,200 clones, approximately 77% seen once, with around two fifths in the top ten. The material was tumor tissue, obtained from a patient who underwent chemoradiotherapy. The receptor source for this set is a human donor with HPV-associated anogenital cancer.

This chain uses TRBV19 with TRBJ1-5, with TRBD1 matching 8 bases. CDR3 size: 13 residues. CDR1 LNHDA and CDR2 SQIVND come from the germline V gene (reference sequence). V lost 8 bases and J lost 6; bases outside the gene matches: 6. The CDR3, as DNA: TGTGCCAGTTCGCTACAGGGGGGTCAGCCCCAGCATTTT. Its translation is CASSLQGGQPQHF.

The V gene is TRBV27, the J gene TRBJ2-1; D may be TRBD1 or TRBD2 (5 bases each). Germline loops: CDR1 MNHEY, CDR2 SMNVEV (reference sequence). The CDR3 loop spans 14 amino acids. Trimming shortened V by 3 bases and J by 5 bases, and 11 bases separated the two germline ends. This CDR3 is CASSFRGRNNEQFF. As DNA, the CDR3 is TGTGCCAGCAGTTTCCGGGGCCGAAACAATGAGCAGTTCTTC.

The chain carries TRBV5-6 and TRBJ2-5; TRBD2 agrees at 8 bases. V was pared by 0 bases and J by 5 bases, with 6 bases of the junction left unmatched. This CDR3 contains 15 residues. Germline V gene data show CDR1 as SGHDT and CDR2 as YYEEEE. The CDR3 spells CASSLGLAGMETQYF. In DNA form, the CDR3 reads TGTGCCAGCAGCTTGGGGCTAGCGGGTATGGAGACCCAGTACTTC.

The CDR3 is CASSSRSSGQETQYF. CDR3 nucleotide sequence: TGTGCCAGCAGCTCAAGGAGTAGCGGGCAAGAGACCCAGTACTTC. The chain is built from TRBV11-3 and TRBJ2-5, with 7 bases fitting TRBD2. In germline, CDR1 is SGHNT, CDR2 YENEEA. The CDR3 sequence is 15 residues long. Trimming removed 4 bases from V and 2 bases from J; junction bases left unmatched: 7.

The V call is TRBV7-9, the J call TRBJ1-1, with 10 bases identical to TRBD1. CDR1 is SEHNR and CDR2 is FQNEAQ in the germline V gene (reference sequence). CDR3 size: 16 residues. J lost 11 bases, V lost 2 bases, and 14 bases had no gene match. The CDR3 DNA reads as TGTGCCAGCAGCTTAATGGGACAGGGGTCCCAACGCGAGGCTTTCTTT. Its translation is CASSLMGQGSQREAFF.

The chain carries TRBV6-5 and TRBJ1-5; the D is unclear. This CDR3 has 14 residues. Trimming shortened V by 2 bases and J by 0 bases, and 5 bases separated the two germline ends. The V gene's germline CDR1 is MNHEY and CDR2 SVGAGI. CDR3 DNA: TGTGCCAGCAGTTACGGTTATAGCAATCAGCCCCAGCATTTT. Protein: CASSYGYSNQPQHF.

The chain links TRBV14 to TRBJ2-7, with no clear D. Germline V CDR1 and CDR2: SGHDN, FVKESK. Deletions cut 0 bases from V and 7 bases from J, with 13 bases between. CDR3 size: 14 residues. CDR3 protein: CASSQESRAVEQYF. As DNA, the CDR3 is TGTGCCAGCAGCCAAGAATCTCGCGCGGTTGAGCAGTACTTC.

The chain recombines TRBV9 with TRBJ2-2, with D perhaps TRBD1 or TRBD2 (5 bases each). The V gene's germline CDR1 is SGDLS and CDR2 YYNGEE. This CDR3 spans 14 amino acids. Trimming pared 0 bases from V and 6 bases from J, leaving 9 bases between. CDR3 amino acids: CASSVGDAPGELFF. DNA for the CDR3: TGTGCCAGCAGCGTAGGGGACGCCCCCGGGGAGCTGTTTTTT.

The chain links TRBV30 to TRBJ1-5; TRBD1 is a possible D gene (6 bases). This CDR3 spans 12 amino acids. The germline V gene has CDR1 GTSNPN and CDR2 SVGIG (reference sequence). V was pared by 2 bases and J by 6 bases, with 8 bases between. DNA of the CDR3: TGTGCCTGGAGTTTACAGGGTCAGCCCCAGCATTTT. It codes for CAWSLQGQPQHF. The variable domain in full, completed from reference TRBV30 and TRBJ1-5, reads SQTIHQWPATLVQPVGSPLSLECTVEGTSNPNLYWYRQAAGRGLQLLFYSVGIGQISSEVPQNLSASRPQDRQFILSSKKLLLSDSGFYLCAWSLQGQPQHFGDGTRLSIL.

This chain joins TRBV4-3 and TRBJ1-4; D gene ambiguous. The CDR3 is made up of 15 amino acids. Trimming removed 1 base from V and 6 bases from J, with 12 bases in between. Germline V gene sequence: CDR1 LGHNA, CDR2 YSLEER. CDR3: CASSQAMRQDEKLFF. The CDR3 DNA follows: TGCGCCAGCAGCCAAGCTATGCGGCAAGATGAAAAACTGTTTTTT.

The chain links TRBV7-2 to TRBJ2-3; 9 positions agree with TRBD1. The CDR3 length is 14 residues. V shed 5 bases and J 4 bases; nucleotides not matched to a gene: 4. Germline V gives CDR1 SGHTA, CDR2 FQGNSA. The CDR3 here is CASSGQGPSDTQYF. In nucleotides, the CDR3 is TGTGCCAGCAGCGGACAGGGGCCGTCAGATACGCAGTATTTT.

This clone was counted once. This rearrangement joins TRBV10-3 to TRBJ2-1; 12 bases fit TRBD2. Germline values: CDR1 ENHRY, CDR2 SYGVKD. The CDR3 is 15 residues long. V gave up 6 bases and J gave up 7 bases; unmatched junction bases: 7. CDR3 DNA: TGTGCCATCAGAAAAGCTAGCGGGAGGGGGAATGAGCAGTTCTTC. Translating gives CAIRKASGRGNEQFF.

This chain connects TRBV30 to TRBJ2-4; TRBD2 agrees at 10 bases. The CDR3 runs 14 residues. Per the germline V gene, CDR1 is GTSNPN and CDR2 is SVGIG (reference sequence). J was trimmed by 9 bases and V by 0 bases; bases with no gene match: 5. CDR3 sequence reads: CAWSVAGGPGIQYF. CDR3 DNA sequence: TGTGCCTGGAGTGTAGCGGGAGGGCCAGGCATTCAGTACTTC.

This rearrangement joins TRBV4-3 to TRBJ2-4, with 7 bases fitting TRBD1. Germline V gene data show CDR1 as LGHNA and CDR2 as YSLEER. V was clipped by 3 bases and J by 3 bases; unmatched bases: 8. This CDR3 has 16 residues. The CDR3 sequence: CASSQDTGEGKNIQYF. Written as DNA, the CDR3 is TGCGCCAGCAGCCAGGACACAGGGGAAGGCAAAAACATTCAGTACTTC.

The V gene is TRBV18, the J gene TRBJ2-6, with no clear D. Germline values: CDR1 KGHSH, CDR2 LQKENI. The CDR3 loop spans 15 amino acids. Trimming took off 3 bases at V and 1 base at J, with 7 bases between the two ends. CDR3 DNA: TGTGCCAGCTCACCGAGCCAGTCTGGGGCCAACGTCCTGACTTTC. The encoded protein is CASSPSQSGANVLTF.

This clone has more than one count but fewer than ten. CDR3 amino acids: CASNFQGSTEAFF. CDR3 sequence (DNA): TGTGCCAGCAACTTTCAGGGGTCAACTGAAGCTTTCTTT. The chain is built from TRBV6-5 and TRBJ1-1; the D gene is possibly TRBD1 (6 bases). Germline CDR1 MNHEY, CDR2 SVGAGI. Trimming shortened V by 7 bases and J by 5 bases, and 14 bases separated the two germline ends. CDR3 length: 13 residues.

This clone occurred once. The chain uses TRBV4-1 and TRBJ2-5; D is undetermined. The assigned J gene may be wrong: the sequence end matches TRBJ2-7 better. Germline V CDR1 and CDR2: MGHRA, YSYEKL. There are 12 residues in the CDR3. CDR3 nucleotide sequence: TGCGCCAGCAGCCAAGACTCCTACGAGCAGTACTTC. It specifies CASSQDSYEQYF.

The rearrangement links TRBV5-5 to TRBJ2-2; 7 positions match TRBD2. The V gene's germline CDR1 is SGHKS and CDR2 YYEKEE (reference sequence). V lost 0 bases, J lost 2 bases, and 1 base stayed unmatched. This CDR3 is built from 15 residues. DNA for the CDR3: TGTGCCAGCAGCTTGGGCGGGAGCAACACCGGGGAGCTGTTTTTT. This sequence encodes CASSLGGSNTGELFF.

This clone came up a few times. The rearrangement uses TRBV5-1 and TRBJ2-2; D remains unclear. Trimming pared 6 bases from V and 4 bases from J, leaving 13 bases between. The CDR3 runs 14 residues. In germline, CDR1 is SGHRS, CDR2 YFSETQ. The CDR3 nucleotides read TGCGCCAGCACCCCCGACCGGCTCACCGGGGAGCTGTTTTTT. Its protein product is CASTPDRLTGELFF.

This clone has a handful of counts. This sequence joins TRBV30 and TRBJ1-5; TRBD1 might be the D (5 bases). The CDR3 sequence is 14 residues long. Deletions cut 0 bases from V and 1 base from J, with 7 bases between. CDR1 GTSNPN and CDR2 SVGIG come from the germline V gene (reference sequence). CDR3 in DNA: TGTGCCTGGAGTGTGGGGCAGAGCAATCAGCCCCAGCATTTT. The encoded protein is CAWSVGQSNQPQHF.

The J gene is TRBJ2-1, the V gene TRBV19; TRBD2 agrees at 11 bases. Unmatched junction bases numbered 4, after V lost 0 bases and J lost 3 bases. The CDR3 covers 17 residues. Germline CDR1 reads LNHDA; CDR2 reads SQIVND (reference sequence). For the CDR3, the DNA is TGTGCCAGTAGTATAGATCGAACTAGCGGGAGCTACAATGAGCAGTTCTTC. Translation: CASSIDRTSGSYNEQFF.

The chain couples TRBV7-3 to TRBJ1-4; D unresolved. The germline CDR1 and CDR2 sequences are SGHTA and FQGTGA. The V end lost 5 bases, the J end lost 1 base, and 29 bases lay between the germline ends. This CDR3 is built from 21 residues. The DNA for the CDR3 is TGTGCCAGCAGCCTAAGGATCGGGTCGGGGTGCTCACTACTAACTAATGAAAAACTGTTTTTT. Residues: CASSLRIGSGCSLLTNEKLFF.

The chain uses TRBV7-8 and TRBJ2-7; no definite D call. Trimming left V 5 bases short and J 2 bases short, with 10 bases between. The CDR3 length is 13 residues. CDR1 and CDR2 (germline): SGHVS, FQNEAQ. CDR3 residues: CASSGSTAYEQYF. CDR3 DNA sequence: TGTGCCAGCAGCGGTTCCACAGCCTACGAGCAGTACTTC.

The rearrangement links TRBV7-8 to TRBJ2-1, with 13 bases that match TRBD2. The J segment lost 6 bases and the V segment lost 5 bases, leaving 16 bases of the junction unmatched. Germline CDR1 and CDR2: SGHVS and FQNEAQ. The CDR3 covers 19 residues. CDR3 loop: CASSLRGGTSGTTGNEQFF. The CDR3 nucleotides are TGTGCCAGCAGCCTCCGGGGGGGGACTAGCGGGACGACGGGCAATGAGCAGTTCTTC. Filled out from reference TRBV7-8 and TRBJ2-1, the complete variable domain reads GAGVSQSPRYKVAKRGQDVALRCDPISGHVSLFWYQQALGQGPEFLTYFQNEAQLDKSGLPSDRFFAERPEGSVSTLKIQRTQQEDSAVYLCASSLRGGTSGTTGNEQFFGPGTRLTVL.

In DNA form, the CDR3 reads TGTGCCAGCAGGCGGACTAGCGGGGGACTATACGAGCAGTACGTC. Translating gives CASRRTSGGLYEQYV. The V gene is TRBV27, the J gene TRBJ2-7; 13 positions agree with TRBD2. Unmatched junction bases numbered 6, after V lost 6 bases and J lost 4 bases. The CDR3 is 15 amino acids. Germline CDR1 reads MNHEY; CDR2 reads SMNVEV (reference sequence).

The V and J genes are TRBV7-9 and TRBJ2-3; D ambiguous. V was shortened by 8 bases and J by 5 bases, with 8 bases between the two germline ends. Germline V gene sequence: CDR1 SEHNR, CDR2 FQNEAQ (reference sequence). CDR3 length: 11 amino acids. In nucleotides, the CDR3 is TGTGCCAGCCAATCGGGAGATACGCAGTATTTT. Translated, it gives CASQSGDTQYF. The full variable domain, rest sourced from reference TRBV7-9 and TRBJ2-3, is DTGVSQNPRHKITKRGQNVTFRCDPISEHNRLYWYRQTLGQGPEFLTYFQNEAQLEKSRLLSDRFSAERPKGSFSTLEIQRTEQGDSAMYLCASQSGDTQYFGPGTRLTVL.

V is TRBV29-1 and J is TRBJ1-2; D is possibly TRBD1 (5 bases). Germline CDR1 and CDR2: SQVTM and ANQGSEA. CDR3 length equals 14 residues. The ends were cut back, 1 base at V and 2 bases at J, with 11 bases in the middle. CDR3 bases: TGCAGCGTTGAAGTGGCCGGGGACAACTATGGCTACACCTTC. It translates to CSVEVAGDNYGYTF. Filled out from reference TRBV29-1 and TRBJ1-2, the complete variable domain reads SAVISQKPSRDICQRGTSLTIQCQVDSQVTMMFWYRQQPGQSLTLIATANQGSEATYESGFVIDKFPISRPNLTFSTLTVSNMSPEDSSIYLCSVEVAGDNYGYTFGSGTRLTVV.

The CDR3 DNA sequence: TGTGCCAGCAGCTTGGACAGCCAGAACACTGAAGCTTTCTTT. It translates to CASSLDSQNTEAFF. J is TRBJ1-1 and V is TRBV7-8, with a tentative D call TRBD1 (6 bases). Germline loops: CDR1 SGHVS, CDR2 FQNEAQ. V lost 3 bases, J lost 1 base, and 9 bases lay in between. The CDR3 runs to 14 residues.

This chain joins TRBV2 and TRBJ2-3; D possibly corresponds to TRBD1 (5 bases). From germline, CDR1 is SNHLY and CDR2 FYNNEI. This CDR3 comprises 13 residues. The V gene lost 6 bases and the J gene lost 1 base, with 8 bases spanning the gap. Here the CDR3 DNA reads TGTGCCAGCAGGGACACTGGCACAGATACGCAGTATTTT. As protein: CASRDTGTDTQYF.